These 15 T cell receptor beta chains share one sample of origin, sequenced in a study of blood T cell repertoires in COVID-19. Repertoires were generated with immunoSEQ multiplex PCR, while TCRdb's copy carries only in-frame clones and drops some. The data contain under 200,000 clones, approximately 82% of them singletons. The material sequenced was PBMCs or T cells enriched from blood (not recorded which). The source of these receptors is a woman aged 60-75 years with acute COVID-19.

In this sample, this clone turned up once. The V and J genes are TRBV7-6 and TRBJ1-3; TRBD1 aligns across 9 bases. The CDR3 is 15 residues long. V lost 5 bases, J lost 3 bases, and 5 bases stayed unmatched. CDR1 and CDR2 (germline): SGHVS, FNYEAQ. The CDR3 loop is CASSTRQGDGNTIYF. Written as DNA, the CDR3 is TGTGCCAGCAGCACCAGACAGGGGGATGGAAACACCATATATTTT.

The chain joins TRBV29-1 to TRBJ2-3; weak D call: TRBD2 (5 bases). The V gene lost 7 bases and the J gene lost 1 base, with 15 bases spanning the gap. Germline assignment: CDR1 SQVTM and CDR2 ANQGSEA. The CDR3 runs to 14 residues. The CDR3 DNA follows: TGCAGCGCAAGAGCGGATTTCCGCACAGATACGCAGTATTTT. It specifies CSARADFRTDTQYF.

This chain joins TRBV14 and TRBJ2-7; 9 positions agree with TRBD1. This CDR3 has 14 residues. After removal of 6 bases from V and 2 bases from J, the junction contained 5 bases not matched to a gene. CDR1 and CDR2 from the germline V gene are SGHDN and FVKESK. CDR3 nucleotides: TGTGCCAGCAGAAGACAGGGGGACGCCTACGAGCAGTACTTC. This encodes CASRRQGDAYEQYF.

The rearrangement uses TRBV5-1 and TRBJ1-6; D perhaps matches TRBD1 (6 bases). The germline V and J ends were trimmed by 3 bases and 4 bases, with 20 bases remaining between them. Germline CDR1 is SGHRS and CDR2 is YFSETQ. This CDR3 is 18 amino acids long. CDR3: CASSSLLDRLFYNSPLHF. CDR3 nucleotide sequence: TGCGCCAGCAGCTCGTTATTAGACAGGCTTTTTTATAATTCACCCCTCCACTTT.

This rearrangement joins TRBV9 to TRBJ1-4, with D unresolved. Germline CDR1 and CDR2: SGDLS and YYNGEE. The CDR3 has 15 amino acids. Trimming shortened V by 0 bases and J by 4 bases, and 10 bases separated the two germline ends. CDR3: CASSVVGEFNEKLFF. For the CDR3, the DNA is TGTGCCAGCAGCGTAGTGGGAGAGTTTAATGAAAAACTGTTTTTT.

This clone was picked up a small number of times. The DNA of the CDR3 is TGTGCCAGCATGAGTGGAGACACTGAAGCTTTCTTT. Translation: CASMSGDTEAFF. The chain employs TRBV6-5 and TRBJ1-1; D gene unclear. Trimming cost V 7 bases and J 3 bases, with 9 bases left between them. The germline V gene encodes CDR1 MNHEY and CDR2 SVGAGI. The CDR3 extends over 12 amino acids.

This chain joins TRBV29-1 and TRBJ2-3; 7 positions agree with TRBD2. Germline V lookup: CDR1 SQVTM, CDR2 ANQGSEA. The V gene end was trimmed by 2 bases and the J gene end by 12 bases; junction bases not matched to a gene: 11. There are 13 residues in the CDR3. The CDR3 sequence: CSVEIGLADLQYF. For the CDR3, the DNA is TGCAGCGTTGAAATTGGGCTAGCGGACTTACAGTATTTT.

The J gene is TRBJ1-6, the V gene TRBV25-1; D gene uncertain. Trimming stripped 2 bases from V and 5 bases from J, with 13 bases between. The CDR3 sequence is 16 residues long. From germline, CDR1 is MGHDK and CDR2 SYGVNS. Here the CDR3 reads CASSEKGGRDNSPLHF. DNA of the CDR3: TGTGCCAGCAGTGAAAAAGGCGGGCGGGATAATTCACCCCTCCACTTT.

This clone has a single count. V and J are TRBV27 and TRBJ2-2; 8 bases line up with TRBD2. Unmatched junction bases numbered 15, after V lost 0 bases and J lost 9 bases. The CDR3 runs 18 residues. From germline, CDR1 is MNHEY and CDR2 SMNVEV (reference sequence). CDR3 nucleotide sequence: TGTGCCAGCAGTTTATCGGGCCCGGGACTAGTCTTGAGGCGGGAGCTGTTTTTT. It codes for CASSLSGPGLVLRRELFF.

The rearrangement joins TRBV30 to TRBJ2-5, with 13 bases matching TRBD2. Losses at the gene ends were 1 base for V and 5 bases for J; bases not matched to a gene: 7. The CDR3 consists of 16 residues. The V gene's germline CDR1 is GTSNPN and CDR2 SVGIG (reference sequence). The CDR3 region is CAWSDGLAGVRETQYF. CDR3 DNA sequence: TGTGCCTGGAGTGACGGACTAGCGGGAGTTCGGGAGACCCAGTACTTC.

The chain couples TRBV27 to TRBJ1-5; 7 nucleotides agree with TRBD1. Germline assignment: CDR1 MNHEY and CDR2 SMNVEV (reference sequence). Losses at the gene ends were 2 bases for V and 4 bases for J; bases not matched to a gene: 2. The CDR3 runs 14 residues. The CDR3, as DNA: TGTGCCAGCAGTTTAAAGGGGGCGAATCAGCCCCAGCATTTT. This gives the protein CASSLKGANQPQHF.

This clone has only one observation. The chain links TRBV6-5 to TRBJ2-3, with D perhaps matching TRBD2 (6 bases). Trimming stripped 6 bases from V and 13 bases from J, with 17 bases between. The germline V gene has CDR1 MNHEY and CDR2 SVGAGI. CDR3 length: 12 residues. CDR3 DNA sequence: TGTGCCAGCAGGTCCGGGACTTTGCAAAAGTATTTT. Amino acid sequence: CASRSGTLQKYF.

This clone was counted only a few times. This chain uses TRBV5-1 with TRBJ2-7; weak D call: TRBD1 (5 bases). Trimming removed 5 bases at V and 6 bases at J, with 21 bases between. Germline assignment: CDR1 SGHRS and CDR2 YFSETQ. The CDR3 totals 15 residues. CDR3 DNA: TGCGCCAGCAGTCCTAGAAACCAGGGTTTGGTCGAGCAGTACTTC. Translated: CASSPRNQGLVEQYF.

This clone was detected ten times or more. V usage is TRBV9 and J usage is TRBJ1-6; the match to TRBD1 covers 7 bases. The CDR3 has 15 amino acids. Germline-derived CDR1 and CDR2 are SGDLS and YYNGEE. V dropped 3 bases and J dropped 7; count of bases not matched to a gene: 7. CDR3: CASSAGGTQNSPLHF. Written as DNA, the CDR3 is TGTGCCAGCAGCGCAGGGGGAACACAAAATTCACCCCTCCACTTT.

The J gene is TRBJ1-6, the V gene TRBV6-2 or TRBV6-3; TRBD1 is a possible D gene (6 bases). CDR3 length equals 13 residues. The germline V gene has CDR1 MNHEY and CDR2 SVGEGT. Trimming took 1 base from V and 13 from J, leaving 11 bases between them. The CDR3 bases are TGTGCCAGCAGTTACTGGGGGCCGCTTCCCCTCCACTTT. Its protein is CASSYWGPLPLHF.